This T cell receptor beta chain was captured by sequencing in a study of T cell repertoires in ileal Crohn's disease. The study, taken as a whole, reports: Clonality above 26.8% at surgery always came with endoscopic recurrence.

The data were produced by immunoSEQ multiplex PCR, yet TCRdb's version contains in-frame clones alone and is incomplete. The data contain about 62,000 clones, roughly nine tenths of them seen just once; the ten biggest clones take up approximately 2%. As regards this clone: Its antigen remains unknown.

CDR1 and CDR2 (germline): PRHDT, FYEKMQ (reference sequence). V was shortened by 0 bases and J by 3 bases, with 18 bases between the two germline ends. CDR3 length: 18 residues. The time point denotes: neoterminal ileum biopsy at postoperative endoscopy, about 6 months after surgery. Sequencing input: ileal tissue. The clonotype was recovered from an adult with Crohn's disease. The chain links TRBV13 to TRBJ2-4, with D perhaps matching TRBD1 (6 bases). Here the CDR3 DNA reads TGTGCCAGCAGCTTAGGAAGGGACATTATAAACCGCAAAAACATTCAGTACTTC. Its protein is CASSLGRDIINRKNIQYF.